This record concerns one T cell receptor (beta chain) sequence. Its antigen specificity is not known. Qualities for individual bases were not recorded, and no much larger clone is one base off. The junction carries 11 bases between V and J, which are trimmed by 4 bases and 8 bases respectively. Reading from cysteine to phenylalanine, the CDR3 counts 12 amino acids. The kept DNA is CDR3 alone, 36 bases in frame from the first base. The data were taken from a study of identical twins (dated by TCRdb to 2016 to 2017). Concerning the study at large: The study deep-sequenced TCR alpha and beta repertoires from monozygotic twins, unrelated adults of various ages and cord blood to test whether fetal clonotypes persist. To rule out contamination, replicate twin experiments were performed at different times with different library preparation protocols.

The library came from 5' RACE. TCRdb records Illumina HiSeq 2000 as the sequencer. Template switching introduced a universal primer binding site; the final cDNA contained a unique molecular identifier, enabling accurate counting of TCR cDNA molecules. First-strand cDNA for TCR alpha and beta chains was synthesized from specific primers in the conserved constant-segment region. To control for contamination, every cDNA library was double barcoded, receiving both a SMART-Mk sample barcode and Illumina barcodes. TruSeq adapter sequences, together with Illumina sample barcodes, were added in two successive PCR steps. TCR alpha and beta cDNA libraries were sequenced on the Illumina HiSeq platform with custom primers. Per the authors' processing: MiGEC was used to process raw reads and extract unique molecular identifiers, and MiXCR was used to find CDR3 positions. Recombination models were inferred per individual with the repgenHMM and IGoR tools using an EM algorithm. The analysis of shared clonotypes was done with the tcR package in R, with sharing normalized by the product of cloneset sizes. Out-of-frame nonproductive sequences were analyzed to study raw recombination free of thymic and clonal selection effects. TCRdb trimmed the raw reads at Q25, called clones with MiXCR and kept productive beta chains. Rows are combined by CDR3 protein, so each entry shows the most common genes and DNA. Clone size and V and J calls follow TCRdb, not the original study. This sample comprises about 920,000 distinct CDR3 sequences, over 9% of them detected only once. Of the sample, around 1.5% is held by the ten largest clones.

Every donor was a healthy Caucasian. The twin cohort consisted of three pairs of female monozygotic twins, all aged roughly 18 to 29 years. RNA for TCR libraries was isolated from peripheral blood mononuclear cells. Points the paper makes about the study in general: Recombination models systematically underestimated out-of-frame TCR alpha sharing in monozygotic twins but agreed with sharing between unrelated individuals. Zero-insertion analyses could be partly confounded by invariant T cells such as MAIT and iNKT, though diverse VJ usage argued against such confounding for most clonotypes. Compared with coincidental sharing between unrelated individuals, out-of-frame TCR alpha sequences shared between twins showed an excess of sequences with low generation probability. In beta out-of-frame sequences, excess twin sharing was weaker, because having fewer shared sequences lowered the signal-to-noise ratio. Abundant cord blood beta clonotypes carried fewer insertions; young adult naive repertoires showed a weaker similar trend, while memory repertoires showed none. Because the same donors could not be followed over many years, the conclusions depended on cross-sectional statistical analysis.

These data were also reused for a study on yellow fever vaccine responses in identical twins. Taken from the second paper: The authors reported that the T cell response to vaccination in identical twins appeared partly convergent and partly personalized. The study precisely tracked vaccine-responding T cell clones in identical twins.

The sequence was obtained from a woman aged 18-29 years in good health. Sequenced input: PBMCs. The sequence joins TRBV12-3 or TRBV12-4 to TRBJ1-2; perhaps TRBD1 is the D gene, with 5 bases matching. The CDR3 reads as follows: CASSSGTEGYTF. The DNA sequence reads TGTGCCAGCAGTTCCGGGACCGAGGGCTACACCTTC.